The 26 T cell receptor beta chains given below trace back to one sample, sequenced in a study of T cells after yellow fever vaccination. One entry per CDR3 protein, called by TCRdb with MiXCR from the 5' RACE reads. The sample carries 300,000 or so distinct CDR3 sequences, approximately 8% recorded once. The sample consisted of PBMCs, taken 35 to 50 days after the first yellow fever vaccination. These receptors originate from a man between 18 and 29 years old who received the YFV17D yellow fever vaccine.

This clonotype was counted ten times or more. The chain recombines TRBV14 with TRBJ2-2, with D possibly being TRBD1 (6 bases). Germline V CDR1 and CDR2: SGHDN, FVKESK. This CDR3 comprises 14 residues. V gave up 4 bases and J gave up 2 bases, with 8 bases separating them. Here the CDR3 DNA reads TGTGCCAGCAGCCTGGGACACAACACCGGGGAGCTGTTTTTT. This codes for CASSLGHNTGELFF.

The chain is built from TRBV28 and TRBJ2-6, with 9 bases lining up with TRBD1. Germline V lookup: CDR1 MDHEN, CDR2 SYDVKM. Trimming removed 3 bases from V and 0 bases from J; junction bases left unmatched: 9. The CDR3 spans 19 residues. As DNA, the CDR3 is TGTGCCAGCAGTTTTTCCCCGGGACAGGGTCCCTCTGGGGCCAACGTCCTGACTTTC. It specifies CASSFSPGQGPSGANVLTF.

This clonotype has only a few counts. V and J are TRBV11-2 and TRBJ2-4, with D perhaps TRBD1 or TRBD2 (6 bases each). The CDR3 has 16 residues. Looked up from germline, CDR1 is SGHAT and CDR2 is FQNNGV. V was clipped by 2 bases and J by 1 base, with 12 bases between them. The CDR3 sequence is CASSLSGASAKNIQYF. Here the CDR3 DNA reads TGTGCCAGCAGCTTATCGGGGGCATCGGCCAAAAACATTCAGTACTTC.

The J gene is TRBJ2-5, the V gene TRBV7-2, with a weak D call TRBD1 (6 bases). The CDR3 length is 15 residues. With 5 bases removed from V and 3 bases from J, the gap between germline ends came to 16 bases. Looked up from germline, CDR1 is SGHTA and CDR2 is FQGNSA. The CDR3 DNA sequence: TGTGCCAGCAGCACCCAGACAGGACGGGAAGAGACCCAGTACTTC. It yields the protein CASSTQTGREETQYF. Full variable domain (remainder filled in from reference TRBV7-2 and TRBJ2-5): GAGVSQSPSNKVTEKGKDVELRCDPISGHTALYWYRQSLGQGLEFLIYFQGNSAPDKSGLPSDRFSAERTGGSVSTLTIQRTQQEDSAVYLCASSTQTGREETQYFGPGTRLLVL.

This clonotype was observed a handful of times. This rearrangement joins TRBV6-5 to TRBJ2-7; no clear D. The CDR3 runs to 14 residues. Trimming removed 2 bases at V and 3 bases at J, with 11 bases between. Germline assignment: CDR1 MNHEY and CDR2 SVGAGI. The CDR3 bases are TGTGCCAGCAGTTACGTCGGACCGCTCTACGAGCAGTACTTC. Translated: CASSYVGPLYEQYF.

This clonotype has at least ten counts. The CDR3 DNA is TGTGCCAGCACCCTGACCACAGGGGGGCAAAGCGTCCTGACTTTC. It specifies CASTLTTGGQSVLTF. The rearrangement links TRBV5-5 to TRBJ2-6; 8 nucleotides agree with TRBD1. The junction had 14 bases not matched to a gene; V was cut back by 6 bases and J by 12 bases. Germline lookup yields CDR1 SGHKS and CDR2 YYEKEE (reference sequence). The CDR3 is 15 residues long.

This chain uses TRBV20-1 with TRBJ1-5; 8 bases map to TRBD1. Trimming cost V 4 bases and J 6 bases; bases outside gene matches: 8. Germline loops: CDR1 DFQATT, CDR2 SNEGSKA (reference sequence). The CDR3 runs 14 residues. The chain's CDR3 is CSAKVTGAAQPQHF. The CDR3 nucleotides are TGCAGTGCTAAGGTGACAGGGGCAGCTCAGCCCCAGCATTTT.

This clonotype was counted between two and nine times. V and J are TRBV27 and TRBJ2-7, with D unresolved. CDR1 is MNHEY and CDR2 is SMNVEV in the germline V gene (reference sequence). The CDR3 has 14 residues. Trimming shortened V by 5 bases and J by 4 bases, and 15 bases separated the two germline ends. The CDR3 loop is CASSRQTLAYEQYF. CDR3 DNA: TGTGCCAGCAGTCGGCAAACCCTGGCGTACGAGCAGTACTTC.

This clonotype came up a few times. The chain combines TRBV20-1 with TRBJ1-1, with 10 nucleotides matching TRBD1. Germline CDR1 and CDR2: DFQATT and SNEGSKA (reference sequence). The CDR3 contains 15 residues. Trimming removed 6 bases from V and 3 bases from J; junction bases left unmatched: 10. The CDR3 loop is CSALIGGTGDTEAFF. The CDR3 coding sequence is TGCAGTGCCCTAATTGGAGGGACAGGGGACACTGAAGCTTTCTTT.

This clonotype has only a few counts. The chain couples TRBV4-3 to TRBJ2-7; 12 bases line up with TRBD1. Germline V gives CDR1 LGHNA, CDR2 YSLEER. The CDR3 is 16 amino acids. Unmatched junction bases numbered 7, after V lost 5 bases and J lost 2 bases. CDR3 nucleotides: TGCGCCAGCAGCGTTTCCGGGACAGGGGGCCCCTACGAGCAGTACTTC. Residues: CASSVSGTGGPYEQYF.

V gene TRBV5-1 combines with J gene TRBJ1-4; TRBD1 agrees at 9 bases. The CDR3 consists of 14 residues. From germline, CDR1 is SGHRS and CDR2 YFSETQ. V lost 2 bases, J lost 8 bases, and 4 bases stayed unmatched. The CDR3 here is CASSFGTGMEKLFF. The CDR3 DNA reads TGCGCCAGCAGCTTCGGGACAGGGATGGAAAAACTGTTTTTT.

V usage is TRBV5-6 and J usage is TRBJ2-1, with D tentatively TRBD1 (5 bases). The V end lost 3 bases, the J end lost 8 bases, and 12 bases lay between the germline ends. Germline V gene sequence: CDR1 SGHDT, CDR2 YYEEEE. This CDR3 has 13 residues. CDR3 protein: CASSWAREYEQFF. In DNA form, the CDR3 reads TGTGCCAGCAGCTGGGCCAGGGAATATGAGCAGTTCTTC.

This clonotype was seen repeatedly, ten times or more. The chain carries TRBV30 and TRBJ2-7; weak D call: TRBD2 (7 bases). The CDR3 is 12 amino acids. Trimming left V 0 bases short and J 7 bases short, with 10 bases between. In germline, CDR1 is GTSNPN, CDR2 SVGIG (reference sequence). The CDR3 loop is CAWSVGGPEQYF. The CDR3 nucleotides read TGTGCCTGGAGTGTCGGGGGGCCGGAGCAGTACTTC. The variable domain in full, completed from reference TRBV30 and TRBJ2-7, reads SQTIHQWPATLVQPVGSPLSLECTVEGTSNPNLYWYRQAAGRGLQLLFYSVGIGQISSEVPQNLSASRPQDRQFILSSKKLLLSDSGFYLCAWSVGGPEQYFGPGTRLTVT.

The sample holds a few counts of this clonotype. The rearrangement links TRBV19 to TRBJ2-2; 9 bases map to TRBD2. The CDR3 extends over 16 amino acids. Per the germline V gene, CDR1 is LNHDA and CDR2 is SQIVND (reference sequence). After removal of 3 bases from V and 7 bases from J, the junction contained 9 bases not matched to a gene. The CDR3 DNA reads TGTGCCAGTAGTATGGCGGGGGGGCCCGGGTTCGGGGAGCTGTTTTTT. This translates into CASSMAGGPGFGELFF.

V gene TRBV5-1 combines with J gene TRBJ2-1, with 8 bases lining up with TRBD1. The CDR3 length is 13 residues. CDR1 is SGHRS, CDR2 YFSETQ, per germline. The junction had 4 bases not matched to a gene; V was cut back by 3 bases and J by 8 bases. This chain's CDR3 is CASSSDRAHEQFF. In nucleotides, the CDR3 is TGCGCCAGCAGCTCGGACAGGGCCCATGAGCAGTTCTTC.

As regards this clonotype: The junction shows a germline mismatch at one end, possibly a read error. As DNA, the CDR3 is TGCGCCTGCAGTCAAAAGAAGGGCCAAGCAGAGACCCAGTACTTC. Amino acids: CACSQKKGQAETQYF. The chain links TRBV23-1 to TRBJ2-5; D uncertain. TRBV23-1 is an ORF for which the function is uncertain. The CDR3 spans 15 residues.

This rearrangement joins TRBV6-6 to TRBJ1-2, with D possibly being TRBD1 (6 bases). The CDR3 covers 13 residues. Trimming pared 6 bases from V and 6 bases from J, leaving 14 bases between. From germline, CDR1 is MNHNY and CDR2 SVGAGI (reference sequence). DNA for the CDR3: TGTGCCAGCAGCTCCCGACAGGCGGATGGCTACACCTTC. This encodes CASSSRQADGYTF.

This clonotype was observed a handful of times. The J gene is TRBJ2-5, the V gene TRBV19, with 11 bases aligning to TRBD1. Germline V lookup: CDR1 LNHDA, CDR2 SQIVND (reference sequence). V lost 10 bases to trimming and J lost 5 bases; unmatched junction nucleotides: 6. The CDR3 is made up of 13 amino acids. The CDR3 loop is CATTGQGGETQYF. Here the CDR3 DNA reads TGTGCCACTACGGGACAGGGGGGGGAGACCCAGTACTTC.

A few counts support this clonotype. The chain is built from TRBV7-8 and TRBJ1-2; TRBD1 is a possible D gene (5 bases). The CDR3 loop spans 14 amino acids. CDR1 and CDR2 (germline): SGHVS, FQNEAQ. Trimming shortened V by 2 bases and J by 4 bases, and 11 bases separated the two germline ends. CDR3 loop: CASSLRGWSYGYTF. The CDR3 DNA reads as TGTGCCAGCAGCTTAAGGGGTTGGAGCTATGGCTACACCTTC. The entire variable domain, with the rest obtained from reference TRBV7-8 and TRBJ1-2, is as follows: GAGVSQSPRYKVAKRGQDVALRCDPISGHVSLFWYQQALGQGPEFLTYFQNEAQLDKSGLPSDRFFAERPEGSVSTLKIQRTQQEDSAVYLCASSLRGWSYGYTFGSGTRLTVV.

This clonotype was counted only a few times. This chain uses TRBV9 with TRBJ2-3; 13 bases fit TRBD2. CDR1 and CDR2 (germline): SGDLS, YYNGEE. V dropped 0 bases and J dropped 0; count of bases not matched to a gene: 4. The CDR3 covers 18 residues. Here the CDR3 reads CASSVEGLAGMSTDTQYF. In DNA form, the CDR3 reads TGTGCCAGCAGCGTAGAGGGACTAGCGGGGATGAGCACAGATACGCAGTATTTT.

This clonotype has more than one count but fewer than ten. The chain carries TRBV4-3 and TRBJ1-6; no clear D. Between the trimmed V and J ends, which lost 2 bases and 3 bases, there was a span of 14 bases. The germline CDR1 and CDR2 sequences are LGHNA and YSLEER. The CDR3 length is 17 residues. In DNA, the CDR3 is TGCGCCAGCAGCCAAAACTTTGGGGATCTCTATAATTCACCCCTCCACTTT. Its protein product is CASSQNFGDLYNSPLHF.

The V and J genes are TRBV18 and TRBJ1-1; 7 bases agree with TRBD1. Trimming removed 5 bases from V and 6 bases from J; junction bases left unmatched: 9. This CDR3 spans 14 amino acids. From germline, CDR1 is KGHSH and CDR2 LQKENI. The CDR3 nucleotides are TGTGCCAGCTCAGGCGACAGGGAGAGAGCTGAAGCTTTCTTT. It is translated as CASSGDRERAEAFF.

This chain connects TRBV6-2 or TRBV6-3 to TRBJ2-1; TRBD2 aligns across 7 bases. The CDR3 runs to 14 residues. The V gene end was trimmed by 5 bases and the J gene end by 7 bases; junction bases not matched to a gene: 8. Germline CDR1 is MNHEY and CDR2 is SVGEGT. The CDR3 coding sequence is TGTGCCAGCAGTCTACTAGCGAGGGTGAATGAGCAGTTCTTC. This codes for CASSLLARVNEQFF.

The genes are TRBV2 and TRBJ2-3, with D maybe TRBD2 (5 bases). Trimming pared 4 bases from V and 2 bases from J, leaving 19 bases between. The germline gives CDR1 SNHLY, CDR2 FYNNEI. The CDR3 loop spans 17 amino acids. This chain's CDR3 is CASSVADFAINTDTQYF. As DNA, the CDR3 is TGTGCCAGCAGTGTGGCGGACTTTGCGATAAACACAGATACGCAGTATTTT.

The chain links TRBV24-1 to TRBJ1-6, with 7 bases that match TRBD1. Trimming at V came to 1 base and at J to 7 bases, leaving 6 bases not matched to a gene. The CDR3 runs 16 residues. The germline gives CDR1 KGHDR, CDR2 SFDVKD. CDR3 DNA sequence: TGTGCCACCAGTGATTTATACAGGGGCGCGAATTCACCCCTCCACTTT. Amino acids: CATSDLYRGANSPLHF.

The table lists this clonotype with a few counts. This chain uses TRBV6-6 with TRBJ1-4; D gene unclear. V lost 5 bases and J lost 7, with 11 bases in between. The CDR3 sequence is 13 residues long. Germline-derived CDR1 and CDR2 are MNHNY and SVGAGI (reference sequence). CDR3 loop: CASSPREAEKLFF. The CDR3 DNA follows: TGTGCCAGCAGTCCTCGGGAGGCTGAAAAACTGTTTTTT.